These 8 T cell receptor beta chains were all obtained from the same sample, sequenced in a study of cytotoxic CD8 clonotypes in ibrutinib-treated CLL. Only in-frame clones appear in the TCRdb table, and some are missing; sequencing was by immunoSEQ multiplex PCR. This sample carries 330,000 or so clones, around 66% of them seen once, and the ten largest clones take roughly 6.8%. Sequenced material: PBMCs, taken after 36 months of ibrutinib treatment. These receptor sequences come from a human donor with chronic lymphocytic leukemia.

V and J are TRBV29-1 and TRBJ1-2; D gene ambiguous. The V end was cut by 2 bases, the J end by 3 bases, with 10 bases between. The length of the CDR3 is 13 residues. Germline loops: CDR1 SQVTM, CDR2 ANQGSEA. CDR3 in amino acids: CSVETGVDYGYTF. The CDR3 DNA is TGCAGCGTTGAAACGGGTGTCGACTATGGCTACACCTTC.

The chain couples TRBV29-1 to TRBJ1-1; TRBD1 aligns across 8 bases. CDR1 SQVTM and CDR2 ANQGSEA come from the germline V gene. The CDR3 length is 12 residues. Trimming at V came to 6 bases and at J to 5 bases, leaving 5 bases not matched to a gene. The CDR3, as DNA: TGCAGCGTATCACAGGGGGAAACTGAAGCTTTCTTT. Translated, it gives CSVSQGETEAFF.

CDR3 amino acids: CSVGTGEDYGYTF. The CDR3, as DNA: TGCAGCGTGGGGACAGGGGAAGACTATGGCTACACCTTC. This chain uses TRBV29-1 with TRBJ1-2; TRBD1 agrees at 10 bases. Germline CDR1 is SQVTM and CDR2 is ANQGSEA. The V and J ends lost 6 bases and 3 bases, in that order; junction bases with no gene match: 4. The CDR3 consists of 13 residues.

In this sample, this clone turned up a few times. The rearrangement joins TRBV27 to TRBJ1-6; the D gene is possibly TRBD1 (5 bases). The length of the CDR3 is 15 residues. V lost 4 bases to trimming and J lost 8 bases, with 15 bases between them. Germline V CDR1 and CDR2: MNHEY, SMNVEV (reference sequence). CDR3 in amino acids: CASSSLGGKHSPLHF. For the CDR3, the DNA is TGTGCCAGCAGTTCCCTCGGGGGGAAGCATTCACCCCTCCACTTT.

The rearrangement joins TRBV2 to TRBJ2-7, with 11 positions matching TRBD2. After removal of 6 bases from V and 2 bases from J, the junction contained 6 bases not matched to a gene. The CDR3 has 15 amino acids. Germline values: CDR1 SNHLY, CDR2 FYNNEI. The CDR3 region has the DNA TGTGCCAGCAGCTTCGGGACTAGCGGTCCCTACGAGCAGTACTTC. Its protein is CASSFGTSGPYEQYF.

This sequence joins TRBV9 and TRBJ2-7, with 11 nucleotides matching TRBD1. This CDR3 has 15 residues. Germline CDR1 and CDR2: SGDLS and YYNGEE. Trimming took 0 bases from V and 3 from J; bases not matched to a gene: 2. CDR3 in amino acids: CASSVGTGGFYEQYF. CDR3 sequence (DNA): TGTGCCAGCAGCGTAGGGACAGGGGGCTTCTACGAGCAGTACTTC.

The J gene is TRBJ1-3, the V gene TRBV6-1; 10 nucleotides match TRBD1. Germline CDR1 MNHNS, CDR2 SASEGT. This CDR3 has 14 amino acids. The ends lost 6 bases at V and 8 bases at J; junction bases unmatched: 7. The CDR3 region is CASRKTGTGDTIYF. The DNA of the CDR3 is TGTGCCAGCAGAAAAACCGGGACAGGGGACACCATATATTTT.

The V gene is TRBV13, the J gene TRBJ2-6, with TRBD1 matching 10 bases. The ends lost 6 bases at V and 1 base at J; junction bases unmatched: 6. This CDR3 is built from 17 residues. Per germline, CDR1 PRHDT and CDR2 FYEKMQ (reference sequence). CDR3 in amino acids: CASRVPGQGSGANVLTF. Written as DNA, the CDR3 is TGTGCCAGCAGAGTTCCGGGACAGGGGTCTGGGGCCAACGTCCTGACTTTC.